A single T cell receptor (beta chain) is shown here with its context. This sample was included in a study of blood T cell repertoires in COVID-19. Study-level information: COVID-19 samples collected from the United States, Italy and Spain covered acute and convalescent phases. T cells, B-cell-depleted T cells, or PBMCs provided the cDNA or gDNA that served as material.

The CDR3 extends over 18 amino acids. CDR1 and CDR2 from the germline V gene are SEHNR and FQNEAQ (reference sequence). The J segment lost 8 bases and the V segment lost 0 bases, leaving 13 bases of the junction unmatched. Sequencing used immunoSEQ multiplex PCR; TCRdb keeps in-frame clones, though not all of them. This table holds about 16,000 clones, about 91% found once. Source material: peripheral blood. The receptor was derived from a human donor in a cohort sampled during active COVID-19. V and J are TRBV7-9 and TRBJ1-6; 7 bases line up with TRBD1. CDR3 region: CASSLARQGGPGYSPLHF. The CDR3 region has the DNA TGTGCCAGCAGCTTAGCCCGACAGGGTGGGCCTGGGTATTCACCCCTCCACTTT.